This T cell receptor beta chain was recovered during a study of cytomegalovirus exposure and HLA in healthy donors. Vbeta (60) and Jbeta (13) primers were used in the PCR. Assay: immunoSEQ multiplex PCR; the TCRdb copy retains only in-frame clones and omits some. The sample includes roughly 98,000 clones, roughly 70% of them seen just once. CDR1 is MNHNS, CDR2 SASEGT, per germline. The CDR3 is made up of 14 amino acids. J lost 5 bases, V lost 4 bases, and 2 bases had no gene match. The clonotype was recovered from a man between 50 and 59 years old in good health and CMV-seronegative. Sequenced input: PBMCs. The chain uses TRBV6-1 and TRBJ2-1; 10 nucleotides match TRBD1. Written as DNA, the CDR3 is TGTGCCAGCAGTGTGACAGGGGGCCACAATGAGCAGTTCTTC. Encoded protein: CASSVTGGHNEQFF.